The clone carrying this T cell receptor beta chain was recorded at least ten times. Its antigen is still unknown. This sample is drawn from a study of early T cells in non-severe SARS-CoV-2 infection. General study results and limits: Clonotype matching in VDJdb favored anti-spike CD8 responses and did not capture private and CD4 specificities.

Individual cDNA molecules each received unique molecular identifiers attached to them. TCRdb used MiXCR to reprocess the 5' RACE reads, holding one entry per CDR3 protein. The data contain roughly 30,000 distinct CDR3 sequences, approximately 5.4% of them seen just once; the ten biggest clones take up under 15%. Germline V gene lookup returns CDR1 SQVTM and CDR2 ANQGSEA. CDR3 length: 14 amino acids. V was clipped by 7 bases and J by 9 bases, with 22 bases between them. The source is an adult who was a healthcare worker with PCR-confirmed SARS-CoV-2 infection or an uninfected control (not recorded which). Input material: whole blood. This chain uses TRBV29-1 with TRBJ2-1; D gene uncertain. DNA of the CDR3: TGCAGCGCCGCCGATTTGCGCCGGATCGGTGAGCAGTTCTTC. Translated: CSAADLRRIGEQFF.